This T cell receptor (beta chain) was identified during a study of shared clonotypes between healthy human individuals. For sorted subsets, about 200 ng DNA per replicate equaled about 27,000 T cell genomes. Profiled with immunoSEQ multiplex PCR; TCRdb holds only in-frame clones, not every one. This table has approximately 640,000 clones, roughly 70% appearing once. The clonotype was recovered from a woman aged 25 to 39 in good health. The sample was memory CD4+ T cells sorted from blood. Subset described: CD45RA-negative fraction.

The CDR3 spells CASSPELGATSGSSYEQYF. CDR3 bases: TGTGCCAGCAGCCCCGAGTTAGGGGCGACTAGCGGGAGTTCCTACGAGCAGTACTTC. The V gene is TRBV7-6, the J gene TRBJ2-7; 12 bases match TRBD2. The V gene end was trimmed by 5 bases and the J gene end by 1 base; junction bases not matched to a gene: 15. Germline CDR1 SGHVS, CDR2 FNYEAQ. The CDR3 is 19 residues long.